Following are 26 T cell receptor beta chains from one sample sequenced in a study of shared clonotypes between healthy human individuals. Naive CD8 cells, CD45RO-negative and positively selected for CCR7, excluded terminally differentiated effector memory CD45RA+ cells. Using immunoSEQ multiplex PCR, the repertoire was profiled, and TCRdb retains in-frame clones only, with some absent. Here the sample spans roughly 590,000 clones, around 95% being singletons. The specimen was naive CD8+ T cells sorted from blood. The receptor source for this set is a woman under 40 in good health.

The rearrangement links TRBV27 to TRBJ2-7; D may be TRBD2 (6 bases). Germline V CDR1 and CDR2: MNHEY, SMNVEV (reference sequence). Trimming cost V 1 base and J 6 bases, with 13 bases left between them. This CDR3 contains 14 residues. The CDR3 is CASSLFQGLSEQYF. As DNA, the CDR3 is TGTGCCAGCAGTTTATTCCAGGGACTCTCCGAGCAGTACTTC.

The J gene is TRBJ2-1, the V gene TRBV28, with 10 bases lining up with TRBD1. J was trimmed by 8 bases and V by 7 bases; bases with no gene match: 5. The CDR3 has 13 residues. CDR1 is MDHEN, CDR2 SYDVKM, per germline. The CDR3 is CASMTGGIYEQFF. The CDR3 region has the DNA TGTGCCAGCATGACAGGGGGCATCTATGAGCAGTTCTTC.

The rearrangement uses TRBV6-5 and TRBJ1-2, with D perhaps TRBD1 (6 bases). The V end was cut by 7 bases, the J end by 6 bases, with 18 bases between. This CDR3 region has 14 residues. Germline CDR1 is MNHEY and CDR2 is SVGAGI. CDR3 residues: CASTLKGGGDGYTF. CDR3 nucleotide sequence: TGTGCCAGCACTCTAAAGGGGGGGGGCGATGGCTACACCTTC.

This clone appeared once. The chain carries TRBV7-2 and TRBJ2-1; 9 nucleotides align to TRBD2. Trimming took 2 bases from V and 7 from J; bases not matched to a gene: 6. The CDR3 consists of 15 residues. Germline V gene lookup returns CDR1 SGHTA and CDR2 FQGNSA. This CDR3 reads CASSLIAGGHNEQFF. The CDR3 DNA is TGTGCCAGCAGCTTAATTGCGGGAGGGCATAATGAGCAGTTCTTC.

This clone was counted between two and nine times. Other DNA sequences from this sample encode an identical CDR3 as well. The genes are TRBV19 and TRBJ1-2; D is ambiguous. The V gene's germline CDR1 is LNHDA and CDR2 SQIVND (reference sequence). The CDR3 has 11 amino acids. V dropped 1 base and J dropped 8 bases, with 5 bases sitting between them. The CDR3 protein is CASSIGGGYTF. Written as DNA, the CDR3 is TGTGCCAGTAGTATAGGAGGGGGCTACACCTTC. The variable domain in full, completed from reference TRBV19 and TRBJ1-2, reads DGGITQSPKYLFRKEGQNVTLSCEQNLNHDAMYWYRQDPGQGLRLIYYSQIVNDFQKGDIAEGYSVSREKKESFPLTVTSAQKNPTAFYLCASSIGGGYTFGSGTRLTVV.

V gene TRBV28 combines with J gene TRBJ2-5, with 8 positions matching TRBD2. The CDR3 spans 17 residues. In germline, CDR1 is MDHEN, CDR2 SYDVKM. The ends lost 4 bases at V and 0 bases at J; junction bases unmatched: 10. The CDR3: CASSSPGLAMYQETQYF. CDR3 nucleotide sequence: TGTGCCAGCAGTTCCCCCGGACTAGCAATGTACCAAGAGACCCAGTACTTC.

V usage is TRBV27 and J usage is TRBJ2-2; D remains unclear. This CDR3 spans 15 amino acids. Trimming removed 7 bases at V and 0 bases at J, with 12 bases between. In germline, CDR1 is MNHEY, CDR2 SMNVEV (reference sequence). The CDR3 DNA reads as TGTGCCAGCACTAATCCCACGGCGAACACCGGGGAGCTGTTTTTT. Encoded protein: CASTNPTANTGELFF.

This clone was seen a single time. The chain is built from TRBV5-5 and TRBJ1-1, with D possibly being TRBD1 (5 bases). V gave up 4 bases and J gave up 1 base, with 8 bases separating them. The germline CDR1 and CDR2 sequences are SGHKS and YYEKEE (reference sequence). This CDR3 comprises 13 residues. CDR3 nucleotide sequence: TGTGCCAGCAGCGACGGACAGAACACTGAAGCTTTCTTT. This codes for CASSDGQNTEAFF. The entire variable domain, with the rest obtained from reference TRBV5-5 and TRBJ1-1, is as follows: DAGVTQSPTHLIKTRGQQVTLRCSPISGHKSVSWYQQVLGQGPQFIFQYYEKEERGRGNFPDRFSARQFPNYSSELNVNALLLGDSALYLCASSDGQNTEAFFGQGTRLTVV.

For the CDR3, the DNA is TGTGCCAGCAGTTTAGTGAGGGCCACTGGTAATGAAAAACTGTTTTTT. Translation gives CASSLVRATGNEKLFF. This chain links TRBV28 with TRBJ1-4; D unclear. The CDR3 sequence is 16 residues long. Trimming took 2 bases from V and 4 from J, leaving 14 bases between them. The V gene's germline CDR1 is MDHEN and CDR2 SYDVKM.

This clone was seen a single time. The V and J genes are TRBV15 and TRBJ1-5, with 8 bases fitting TRBD1. CDR1 is LNHNV and CDR2 is YYDKDF in the germline V gene (reference sequence). The ends lost 1 base at V and 9 bases at J; junction bases unmatched: 5. The CDR3 extends over 14 amino acids. CDR3 sequence: CATSRVGRGRPQHF. CDR3 bases: TGTGCCACCAGCAGAGTAGGCAGGGGGCGGCCCCAGCATTTT.

Turning to this clone: Other DNA variants within this sample encode the same CDR3. The chain is built from TRBV7-2 and TRBJ1-1; no clear D gene. The CDR3 is made up of 14 amino acids. Trimming stripped 1 base from V and 1 base from J, with 7 bases between. Per the germline V gene, CDR1 is SGHTA and CDR2 is FQGNSA. The CDR3 DNA reads as TGTGCCAGCAGCTTAGGGCCCGAGAACACTGAAGCTTTCTTT. Its translation: CASSLGPENTEAFF.

The chain combines TRBV21-1 with TRBJ2-3; TRBD1 reflects the table's D call only, with no check against the DNA. TRBV21-1 is flagged as a pseudogene. CDR3 length: 14 amino acids. The CDR3 bases are TGTGCCAGCAGTGACAGGGGGCCGGGTGATACGCAGTATTTT. Residues: CASSDRGPGDTQYF.

This clone has only one observation. The V and J genes are TRBV27 and TRBJ2-7; unclear D gene. Trimming pared 3 bases from V and 2 bases from J, leaving 8 bases between. This CDR3 spans 13 amino acids. Germline V gives CDR1 MNHEY, CDR2 SMNVEV (reference sequence). CDR3 sequence reads: CASSFSSTYEQYF. CDR3 sequence (DNA): TGTGCCAGCAGTTTTAGCAGTACCTACGAGCAGTACTTC.

The rearrangement uses TRBV4-1 and TRBJ2-6; 9 bases match TRBD1. Per germline, CDR1 MGHRA and CDR2 YSYEKL. V lost 1 base to trimming and J lost 0 bases; unmatched junction nucleotides: 13. This CDR3 has 21 residues. The CDR3 DNA reads TGCGCCAGCAGCCAAGGAGGGACAGGGAAGTCTTGGAGCTCTGGGGCCAACGTCCTGACTTTC. This encodes CASSQGGTGKSWSSGANVLTF.

CDR3 in DNA: TGTGCCAGCAGCGCAATCAGGGGCTCCTACAATGAGCAGTTCTTC. This codes for CASSAIRGSYNEQFF. The rearrangement joins TRBV7-8 to TRBJ2-1; possible D gene TRBD1, 6 bases. Germline V gives CDR1 SGHVS, CDR2 FQNEAQ. The CDR3 runs 15 residues. V gave up 5 bases and J gave up 0 bases, with 11 bases separating them.

V gene TRBV5-8 combines with J gene TRBJ2-7; D gene uncertain. V was cut by 4 bases and J by 0 bases, with 11 bases left in between. This CDR3 comprises 14 residues. Germline loops: CDR1 SGHTS, CDR2 YDEGEE. The CDR3 loop reads CASSAITNSYEQYF. The CDR3 DNA sequence: TGTGCCAGCAGCGCGATAACTAACTCCTACGAGCAGTACTTC.

This sequence joins TRBV2 and TRBJ2-1; a possible D gene is TRBD2 (6 bases). The CDR3 loop spans 17 amino acids. Germline V gene sequence: CDR1 SNHLY, CDR2 FYNNEI. Between the trimmed V and J ends, which lost 0 bases and 5 bases, there was a span of 17 bases. The CDR3 nucleotides read TGTGCCAGCAGTGAAGCAGTAAAACCGGGACTCAACAATGAGCAGTTCTTC. Its translation: CASSEAVKPGLNNEQFF.

The chain has TRBV7-7 and TRBJ2-1; D possibly corresponds to TRBD2 (6 bases). Germline loops: CDR1 SSHAT, CDR2 FNYEAQ (reference sequence). The CDR3 has 14 residues. The V gene lost 2 bases and the J gene lost 9 bases, with 14 bases spanning the gap. The chain's CDR3 is CASSLLEGSFEQFF. In DNA form, the CDR3 reads TGTGCCAGCAGCTTACTGGAGGGTAGCTTTGAGCAGTTCTTC. The full variable domain, rest sourced from reference TRBV7-7 and TRBJ2-1, is GAGVSQSPRYKVTKRGQDVTLRCDPISSHATLYWYQQALGQGPEFLTYFNYEAQPDKSGLPSDRFSAERPEGSISTLTIQRTEQRDSAMYRCASSLLEGSFEQFFGPGTRLTVL.

The chain uses TRBV15 and TRBJ2-5, with D uncertain. Trimming shortened V by 0 bases and J by 5 bases, and 10 bases separated the two germline ends. The CDR3 is 14 amino acids. The germline V gene encodes CDR1 LNHNV and CDR2 YYDKDF (reference sequence). As DNA, the CDR3 is TGTGCCACCAGCAGAGATCAGAACCCGGAGACCCAGTACTTC. Amino acids: CATSRDQNPETQYF.

The chain recombines TRBV14 with TRBJ2-7, with TRBD2 matching over 14 bases. The CDR3 consists of 15 residues. The V segment lost 5 bases and the J segment 4 bases; nucleotides outside the gene matches: 4. The germline gives CDR1 SGHDN, CDR2 FVKESK. CDR3 DNA sequence: TGTGCCAGCAGCGTCCGACTAGCGGGAGGGTACGAGCAGTACTTC. Protein: CASSVRLAGGYEQYF.

This clone was detected once. The chain combines TRBV7-9 with TRBJ2-1, with 12 nucleotides matching TRBD2. Germline loops: CDR1 SEHNR, CDR2 FQNEAQ (reference sequence). The CDR3 is made up of 16 amino acids. V shed 5 bases and J 8 bases; nucleotides not matched to a gene: 10. The CDR3 spells CASSPRLAGEGYEQFF. CDR3 nucleotide sequence: TGTGCCAGCAGCCCCCGACTAGCGGGGGAGGGTTATGAGCAGTTCTTC.

This chain uses TRBV2 with TRBJ2-3; the D gene is possibly TRBD1 (6 bases). V was cut by 5 bases and J by 2 bases, with 14 bases left in between. CDR3 length equals 15 residues. Germline V gene lookup returns CDR1 SNHLY and CDR2 FYNNEI. The CDR3 protein is CASSTYRVFTDTQYF. Here the CDR3 DNA reads TGTGCCAGCAGTACCTACAGGGTGTTCACAGATACGCAGTATTTT.

The V and J genes are TRBV19 and TRBJ2-1; D ambiguous. CDR3 size: 12 residues. Trimming pared 4 bases from V and 2 bases from J, leaving 3 bases between. Germline CDR1 is LNHDA and CDR2 is SQIVND (reference sequence). The CDR3 spells CASSTAYNEQFF. As DNA, the CDR3 is TGTGCCAGTAGTACCGCCTACAATGAGCAGTTCTTC. Using reference TRBV19 and TRBJ2-1 for the parts outside the CDR3, the full variable domain is DGGITQSPKYLFRKEGQNVTLSCEQNLNHDAMYWYRQDPGQGLRLIYYSQIVNDFQKGDIAEGYSVSREKKESFPLTVTSAQKNPTAFYLCASSTAYNEQFFGPGTRLTVL.

The chain employs TRBV5-6 and TRBJ1-1; D remains ambiguous. Trimming removed 2 bases from V and 4 bases from J, with 9 bases in between. This CDR3 spans 13 amino acids. The germline V gene has CDR1 SGHDT and CDR2 YYEEEE. CDR3 residues: CASSFWGSTEAFF. CDR3 DNA: TGTGCCAGCAGCTTTTGGGGTAGCACTGAAGCTTTCTTT. The variable domain in full, completed from reference TRBV5-6 and TRBJ1-1, reads DAGVTQSPTHLIKTRGQQVTLRCSPKSGHDTVSWYQQALGQGPQFIFQYYEEEERQRGNFPDRFSGHQFPNYSSELNVNALLLGDSALYLCASSFWGSTEAFFGQGTRLTVV.

The chain is built from TRBV28 and TRBJ1-1, with D hard to call. The V and J ends lost 3 bases and 6 bases respectively, with 8 bases between them. This CDR3 is 12 amino acids long. CDR1 is MDHEN, CDR2 SYDVKM, per germline. Here the CDR3 reads CASSLGWAEAFF. In DNA, the CDR3 is TGTGCCAGCAGTTTGGGGTGGGCTGAAGCTTTCTTT.

The V gene is TRBV9, the J gene TRBJ1-3; D uncertain. Trimming stripped 0 bases from V and 1 base from J, with 8 bases between. CDR1 and CDR2 (germline): SGDLS, YYNGEE. The length of the CDR3 is 15 residues. CDR3 in DNA: TGTGCCAGCAGCGTAGGTGAGGTTTCTGGAAACACCATATATTTT. As protein: CASSVGEVSGNTIYF.